Shown below are 32 T cell receptor beta chains from a single sample sequenced in a study of blood T cell repertoires in COVID-19. TCRdb's copy holds only in-frame clones and misses some; the assay was immunoSEQ multiplex PCR. The sample shows roughly 150,000 clones, approximately 82% of them seen only once. The source material was PBMCs or T cells enriched from blood (not recorded which). The receptors here all came from a man in his 60s who had recovered from COVID-19.

The chain links TRBV15 to TRBJ2-2; 12 bases are shared with TRBD2. V trimming: 0 bases; J trimming: 7 bases; junction bases outside the gene matches: 6. The CDR3 covers 17 residues. CDR1 and CDR2 (germline): LNHNV, YYDKDF (reference sequence). CDR3 nucleotide sequence: TGTGCCACCAGCAGAGAAAAAACTAGCGGGAGGTACGGGGAGCTGTTTTTT. It is translated as CATSREKTSGRYGELFF.

The CDR3 DNA is TGTGCCAGCTCTTGGACAGGTCGAATTAACTATGGCTACACCTTC. Its translation: CASSWTGRINYGYTF. The chain has TRBV25-1 and TRBJ1-2; 7 bases match TRBD1. V gave up 8 bases and J gave up 1 base; unmatched junction bases: 10. The CDR3 sequence is 15 residues long. CDR1 is MGHDK and CDR2 is SYGVNS in the germline V gene.

This rearrangement joins TRBV7-3 to TRBJ2-1; weak D call: TRBD2 (6 bases). Trimming pared 5 bases from V and 3 bases from J, leaving 23 bases between. The CDR3 runs to 18 residues. Germline values: CDR1 SGHTA, CDR2 FQGTGA. The CDR3 DNA reads as TGTGCCAGCAGCCCTACCGTCGGTGGCGGGGCCTACTACAATGAGCAGTTCTTC. Translated, it gives CASSPTVGGGAYYNEQFF.

The genes are TRBV5-1 and TRBJ2-1; TRBD2 agrees at 8 bases. The germline CDR1 and CDR2 sequences are SGHRS and YFSETQ. CDR3 size: 16 residues. V shed 1 base and J 3 bases; nucleotides not matched to a gene: 6. The CDR3 sequence: CASSLIGGRNYNEQFF. CDR3 DNA: TGCGCCAGCAGCTTGATTGGCGGGAGGAACTACAATGAGCAGTTCTTC.

The chain employs TRBV9 and TRBJ2-2, with 9 bases that match TRBD1. Germline lookup yields CDR1 SGDLS and CDR2 YYNGEE. The CDR3 is made up of 16 amino acids. Trimming cost V 0 bases and J 3 bases; bases outside gene matches: 3. CDR3 sequence (DNA): TGTGCCAGCAGCGTAGAGACAGGGGGATACACCGGGGAGCTGTTTTTT. Amino acid sequence: CASSVETGGYTGELFF.

This chain connects TRBV3-1 (or the pseudogene TRBV3-2) to TRBJ2-5; 10 bases agree with TRBD2. CDR1 is LGHDT, CDR2 YNNKEL, per germline (reference sequence). J lost 2 bases, V lost 0 bases, and 6 bases had no gene match. The CDR3 is 17 residues long. CDR3 in DNA: TGTGCCAGCAGCCAAGAAACGACTAGCGGGTTGCAAGAGACCCAGTACTTC. Amino acids: CASSQETTSGLQETQYF.

The chain links TRBV5-1 to TRBJ1-2, with 11 bases aligning to TRBD1. The CDR3 runs to 16 residues. Germline loops: CDR1 SGHRS, CDR2 YFSETQ. V lost 4 bases and J lost 3; bases outside the gene matches: 8. Here the CDR3 reads CASSLGQGAYDYGYTF. The CDR3 coding sequence is TGCGCCAGCAGCCTCGGACAGGGGGCTTACGACTATGGCTACACCTTC. Variable domain in full (rest from reference TRBV5-1 and TRBJ1-2): KAGVTQTPRYLIKTRGQQVTLSCSPISGHRSVSWYQQTPGQGLQFLFEYFSETQRNKGNFPGRFSGRQFSNSRSEMNVSTLELGDSALYLCASSLGQGAYDYGYTFGSGTRLTVV.

The chain combines TRBV29-1 with TRBJ2-7; TRBD1 agrees at 7 bases. The CDR3 consists of 12 residues. V shed 2 bases and J 5 bases; nucleotides not matched to a gene: 3. Germline lookup yields CDR1 SQVTM and CDR2 ANQGSEA. In nucleotides, the CDR3 is TGCAGCGTTGAATCAGGGGGTGACGAGCAGTACTTC. The encoded protein is CSVESGGDEQYF.

This clone was counted a single time. The chain recombines TRBV5-4 with TRBJ1-4; D perhaps matches TRBD1 (6 bases). Trimming pared 0 bases from V and 0 bases from J, leaving 15 bases between. The CDR3 length is 18 residues. Germline V gives CDR1 SGHNT, CDR2 YYREEE (reference sequence). The CDR3 coding sequence is TGTGCCAGCAGCTTGGCAGAAGAAACAGGGACAACTAATGAAAAACTGTTTTTT. This gives the protein CASSLAEETGTTNEKLFF.

This clone was found a few times. CDR3 coding DNA: TGTGCCAGCAGTAGGACTAGCGATTCCTACGAGCAGTACTTC. Protein: CASSRTSDSYEQYF. V is TRBV7-3 and J is TRBJ2-7, with 9 bases that match TRBD2. This CDR3 spans 14 amino acids. J lost 1 base, V lost 6 bases, and 4 bases had no gene match. Germline V gene lookup returns CDR1 SGHTA and CDR2 FQGTGA.

This rearrangement joins TRBV19 to TRBJ2-3; 9 bases are shared with TRBD2. The CDR3 totals 17 residues. Looked up from germline, CDR1 is LNHDA and CDR2 is SQIVND (reference sequence). With V trimmed by 5 bases and J by 2 bases, 11 bases remained unmatched. As DNA, the CDR3 is TGTGCCAGTAGTCCCGGTAGCGGGAGCGGCTACACAGATACGCAGTATTTT. Residues: CASSPGSGSGYTDTQYF.

The chain recombines TRBV5-8 with TRBJ2-1; D is perhaps TRBD2 (6 bases). The V gene lost 4 bases and the J gene lost 2 bases, with 10 bases spanning the gap. The CDR3 has 14 amino acids. Germline V gene data show CDR1 as SGHTS and CDR2 as YDEGEE. This chain's CDR3 is CASSPGLAYNEQFF. The CDR3 DNA follows: TGTGCCAGCAGCCCGGGACTGGCCTACAATGAGCAGTTCTTC.

The chain has TRBV11-2 and TRBJ1-1; 7 bases are shared with TRBD1. CDR1 and CDR2 from the germline V gene are SGHAT and FQNNGV. Trimming at V came to 6 bases and at J to 5 bases, leaving 12 bases not matched to a gene. This CDR3 comprises 15 residues. In DNA form, the CDR3 reads TGTGCCAGCAGAGATCGAGCAGGGGGAGCGACTGAAGCTTTCTTT. Translation gives CASRDRAGGATEAFF.

The V gene is TRBV9, the J gene TRBJ2-1; the D gene is possibly TRBD2 (6 bases). Germline values: CDR1 SGDLS, CDR2 YYNGEE. Trimming pared 0 bases from V and 11 bases from J, leaving 15 bases between. The CDR3 spans 14 residues. The CDR3 DNA reads as TGTGCCAGCAGCGTAGAAATAGCGGTAGGTCAGCAGTTCTTC. Translation gives CASSVEIAVGQQFF.

V and J are TRBV6-5 and TRBJ2-2; 10 nucleotides match TRBD1. Germline V gene lookup returns CDR1 MNHEY and CDR2 SVGAGI. V lost 4 bases and J lost 9; bases outside the gene matches: 5. The CDR3 runs to 14 residues. The CDR3 DNA sequence: TGTGCCAGCAGTTCGGACAGGGGGTTGTGGGAGCTGTTTTTT. Its translation is CASSSDRGLWELFF.

The CDR3 here is CASSLGQPYEQYF. The CDR3 DNA reads TGTGCCAGCAGTTTGGGACAGCCCTACGAGCAGTACTTC. The rearrangement uses TRBV6-2 or TRBV6-3 and TRBJ2-7, with TRBD1 identical over 7 bases. The germline gives CDR1 MNHEY, CDR2 SVGEGT. There are 13 residues in the CDR3. The junction had 2 bases not matched to a gene; V was cut back by 4 bases and J by 2 bases.

The V call is TRBV6-5, the J call TRBJ2-7; 7 nucleotides agree with TRBD2. This CDR3 contains 14 residues. Trimming took 0 bases from V and 4 from J; bases not matched to a gene: 3. Germline assignment: CDR1 MNHEY and CDR2 SVGAGI. The CDR3 loop reads CASSYSAREYEQYF. For the CDR3, the DNA is TGTGCCAGCAGTTACTCGGCGCGGGAGTACGAGCAGTACTTC.

This clone was counted a single time. This chain uses TRBV20-1 with TRBJ2-2; D unresolved. The V and J ends lost 6 bases and 6 bases respectively, with 8 bases between them. From germline, CDR1 is DFQATT and CDR2 SNEGSKA (reference sequence). The CDR3 totals 11 residues. For the CDR3, the DNA is TGCAGTGCCCAACGCGCCGGGGAGCTGTTTTTT. Residues: CSAQRAGELFF.

This chain links TRBV9 with TRBJ2-2; D remains ambiguous. The CDR3 contains 14 residues. Germline CDR1 and CDR2: SGDLS and YYNGEE. V was shortened by 0 bases and J by 3 bases, with 6 bases between the two germline ends. The CDR3 here is CASSVVPDTGELFF. CDR3 in DNA: TGTGCCAGCAGCGTAGTCCCCGACACCGGGGAGCTGTTTTTT.

This clone was recorded once. The gene calls are TRBV7-8 and TRBJ2-7; a weak D match, TRBD1 (5 bases). The CDR3 runs to 13 residues. Germline CDR1 SGHVS, CDR2 FQNEAQ. The V gene lost 2 bases and the J gene lost 4 bases, with 9 bases spanning the gap. DNA for the CDR3: TGTGCCAGCAGCTTACTAAGGGGATACGAGCAGTACTTC. Its protein is CASSLLRGYEQYF. The full variable domain, in which reference TRBV7-8 and TRBJ2-7 provide the parts outside the CDR3, is GAGVSQSPRYKVAKRGQDVALRCDPISGHVSLFWYQQALGQGPEFLTYFQNEAQLDKSGLPSDRFFAERPEGSVSTLKIQRTQQEDSAVYLCASSLLRGYEQYFGPGTRLTVT.

V gene TRBV4-1 combines with J gene TRBJ1-6, with a tentative D call TRBD1 (5 bases). This CDR3 has 14 amino acids. CDR1 MGHRA and CDR2 YSYEKL come from the germline V gene. Trimming cost V 5 bases and J 8 bases, with 13 bases left between them. This CDR3 is CASSYQTGDSPLHF. The CDR3 DNA is TGCGCCAGCAGCTACCAGACGGGGGATTCACCCCTCCACTTT.

V is TRBV3-1 (or the pseudogene TRBV3-2) and J is TRBJ2-5, with a weak D call TRBD1 (5 bases). V lost 2 bases to trimming and J lost 5 bases, with 9 bases between them. CDR1 LGHDT and CDR2 YNNKEL come from the germline V gene (reference sequence). CDR3 length: 13 residues. The CDR3 reads CASSQQGRETQYF. In DNA, the CDR3 is TGTGCCAGCAGCCAACAGGGCCGGGAGACCCAGTACTTC.

This clone occurred a few times. The V call is TRBV19, the J call TRBJ1-5; no reliable D call. Trimming took 5 bases from V and 3 from J, leaving 8 bases between them. Per germline, CDR1 LNHDA and CDR2 SQIVND (reference sequence). This CDR3 has 13 residues. The CDR3 DNA follows: TGTGCCAGTAGTCCCGGGTACAATCAGCCCCAGCATTTT. Translated: CASSPGYNQPQHF.

Concerning this clone: The conserved phenylalanine or tryptophan normally closing the CDR3 is absent here, so this likely arose from a read error. Because the CDR3's place on the DNA is in doubt, the DNA is left out and the CDR3 is given as listed by TCRdb. The V call is TRBV6-5, the J call TRBJ1-6; whether TRBD1, the table's D call, matches the DNA was not checked. The germline gives CDR1 MNHEY, CDR2 SVGAGI. Both ends counted, the CDR3 spans 11 residues. CDR3: CASSYSPDNAL.

V is TRBV4-1 and J is TRBJ1-5, with a tentative D call TRBD1 (6 bases). There are 16 residues in the CDR3. The germline V and J ends were trimmed by 1 base and 7 bases, with 17 bases remaining between them. Germline V CDR1 and CDR2: MGHRA, YSYEKL. The CDR3 nucleotides are TGCGCCAGCAGCCAAGTTTACAGGGTTCAAGAGCAGCCCCAGCATTTT. Translated, it gives CASSQVYRVQEQPQHF.

The genes are TRBV7-2 and TRBJ2-1; the match to TRBD1 covers 10 bases. The V gene's germline CDR1 is SGHTA and CDR2 FQGNSA. V lost 3 bases to trimming and J lost 7 bases; unmatched junction nucleotides: 6. The CDR3 is 15 amino acids. The CDR3 loop reads CASSLGQGWVNEQFF. Written as DNA, the CDR3 is TGTGCCAGCAGCTTGGGACAGGGGTGGGTTAATGAGCAGTTCTTC.

J is TRBJ2-7 and V is TRBV9, with 7 bases matching TRBD2. J was trimmed by 2 bases and V by 0 bases; bases with no gene match: 5. The germline V gene has CDR1 SGDLS and CDR2 YYNGEE. The CDR3 sequence is 15 residues long. The CDR3 nucleotides read TGTGCCAGCAGCGTAGCGGGCGGGACTACCTACGAGCAGTACTTC. Its translation is CASSVAGGTTYEQYF.

The rearrangement links TRBV5-1 to TRBJ1-1; the match to TRBD1 covers 7 bases. The V and J ends lost 2 bases and 0 bases, in that order; junction bases with no gene match: 4. Germline V gives CDR1 SGHRS, CDR2 YFSETQ. The CDR3 sequence is 15 residues long. This CDR3 reads CASSLEGQLNTEAFF. CDR3 in DNA: TGCGCCAGCAGCTTAGAGGGACAGTTGAACACTGAAGCTTTCTTT.

This rearrangement joins TRBV14 to TRBJ2-3, with a possible D match to TRBD2 (7 bases). CDR1 SGHDN and CDR2 FVKESK come from the germline V gene. The ends were cut back, 4 bases at V and 6 bases at J, with 17 bases in the middle. This CDR3 is built from 15 residues. The CDR3: CASSPRGLLADTQYF. The CDR3 DNA sequence: TGTGCCAGCAGCCCGCGGGGGCTTTTGGCGGATACGCAGTATTTT.

The chain is built from TRBV28 and TRBJ2-7; 11 bases map to TRBD2. Germline CDR1 MDHEN, CDR2 SYDVKM. The CDR3 loop spans 15 amino acids. V was pared by 8 bases and J by 5 bases, with 11 bases of the junction left unmatched. Here the CDR3 DNA reads TGTGCCAGCCGACCTAATAGCGGGAGGGCCCACGAGCAGTACTTC. It encodes CASRPNSGRAHEQYF.

The rearrangement links TRBV11-3 to TRBJ2-3; TRBD2 agrees at 7 bases. The CDR3 is made up of 15 amino acids. The V gene's germline CDR1 is SGHNT and CDR2 YENEEA. After removal of 1 base from V and 3 bases from J, the junction contained 4 bases not matched to a gene. CDR3 sequence: CASSLGSGRTDTQYF. CDR3 DNA sequence: TGTGCCAGCAGCTTAGGTAGCGGGCGGACAGATACGCAGTATTTT.

By its share, this clone is medium-sized. The chain is built from TRBV15 and TRBJ2-5; D remains ambiguous. V was shortened by 1 base and J by 4 bases, with 7 bases between the two germline ends. CDR1 is LNHNV, CDR2 YYDKDF, per germline (reference sequence). This CDR3 region has 13 residues. The CDR3 region has the DNA TGTGCCACCAGCAGAGTTCCTAGAGAGACCCAGTACTTC. Its protein is CATSRVPRETQYF.